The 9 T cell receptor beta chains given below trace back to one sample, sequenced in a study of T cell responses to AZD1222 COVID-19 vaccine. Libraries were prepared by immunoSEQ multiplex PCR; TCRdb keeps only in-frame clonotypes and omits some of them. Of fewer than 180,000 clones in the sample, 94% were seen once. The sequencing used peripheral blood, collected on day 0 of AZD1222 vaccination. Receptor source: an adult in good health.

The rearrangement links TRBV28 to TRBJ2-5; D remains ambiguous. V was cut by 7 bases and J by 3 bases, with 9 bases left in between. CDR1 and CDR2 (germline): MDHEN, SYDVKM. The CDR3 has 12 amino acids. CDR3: CASNRPEETQYF. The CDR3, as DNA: TGTGCCAGCAACCGACCCGAAGAGACCCAGTACTTC.

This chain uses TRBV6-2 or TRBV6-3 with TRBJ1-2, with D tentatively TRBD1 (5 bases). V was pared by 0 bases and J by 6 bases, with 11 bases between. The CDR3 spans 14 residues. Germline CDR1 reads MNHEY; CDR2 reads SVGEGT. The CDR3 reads CASSYSGGAHGYTF. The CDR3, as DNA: TGTGCCAGCAGTTACTCGGGAGGGGCGCATGGCTACACCTTC.

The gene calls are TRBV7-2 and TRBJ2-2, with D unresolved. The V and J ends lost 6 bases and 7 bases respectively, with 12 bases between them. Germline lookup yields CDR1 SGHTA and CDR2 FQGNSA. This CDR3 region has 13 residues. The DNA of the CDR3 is TGTGCCAGCAGTCCTGGCAGCCGCGGGGAGCTGTTTTTT. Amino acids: CASSPGSRGELFF.

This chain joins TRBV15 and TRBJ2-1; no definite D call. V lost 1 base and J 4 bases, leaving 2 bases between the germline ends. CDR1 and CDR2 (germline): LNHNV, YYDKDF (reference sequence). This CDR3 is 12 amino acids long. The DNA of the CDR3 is TGTGCCACCAGCAGAGTGTACAATGAGCAGTTCTTC. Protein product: CATSRVYNEQFF.

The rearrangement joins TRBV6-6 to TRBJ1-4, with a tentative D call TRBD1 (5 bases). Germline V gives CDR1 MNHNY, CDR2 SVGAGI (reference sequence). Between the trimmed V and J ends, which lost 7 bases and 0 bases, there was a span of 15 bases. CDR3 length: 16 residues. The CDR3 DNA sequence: TGTGCCAGCACCTCCTTGAGGGGCGCAACTAATGAAAAACTGTTTTTT. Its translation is CASTSLRGATNEKLFF.

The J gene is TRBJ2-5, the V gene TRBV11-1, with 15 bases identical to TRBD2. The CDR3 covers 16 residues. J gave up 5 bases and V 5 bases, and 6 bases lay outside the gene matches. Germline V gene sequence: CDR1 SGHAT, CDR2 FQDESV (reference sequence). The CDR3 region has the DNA TGTGCCAGCAGCCAGGGACTAGCGGGAGGTCTCGAGACCCAGTACTTC. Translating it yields CASSQGLAGGLETQYF. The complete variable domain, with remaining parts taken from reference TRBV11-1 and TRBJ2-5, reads EAEVAQSPRYKITEKSQAVAFWCDPISGHATLYWYRQILGQGPELLVQFQDESVVDDSQLPKDRFSAERLKGVDSTLKIQPAELGDSAMYLCASSQGLAGGLETQYFGPGTRLLVL.

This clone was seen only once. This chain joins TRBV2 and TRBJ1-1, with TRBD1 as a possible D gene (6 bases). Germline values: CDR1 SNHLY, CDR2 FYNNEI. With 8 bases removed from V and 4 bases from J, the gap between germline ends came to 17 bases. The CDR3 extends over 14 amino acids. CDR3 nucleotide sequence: TGTGCCAGCGAGGAGGGGGGGACTCCCACTGAAGCTTTCTTT. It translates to CASEEGGTPTEAFF.

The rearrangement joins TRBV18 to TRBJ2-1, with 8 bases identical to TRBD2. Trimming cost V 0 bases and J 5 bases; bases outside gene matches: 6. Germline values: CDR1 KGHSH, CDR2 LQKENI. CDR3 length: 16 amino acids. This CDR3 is CASSPPIGRANNEQFF. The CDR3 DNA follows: TGTGCCAGCTCACCACCGATCGGGAGGGCAAACAATGAGCAGTTCTTC. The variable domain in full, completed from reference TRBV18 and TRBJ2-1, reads NAGVMQNPRHLVRRRGQEARLRCSPMKGHSHVYWYRQLPEEGLKFMVYLQKENIIDESGMPKERFSAEFPKEGPSILRIQQVVRGDSAAYFCASSPPIGRANNEQFFGPGTRLTVL.

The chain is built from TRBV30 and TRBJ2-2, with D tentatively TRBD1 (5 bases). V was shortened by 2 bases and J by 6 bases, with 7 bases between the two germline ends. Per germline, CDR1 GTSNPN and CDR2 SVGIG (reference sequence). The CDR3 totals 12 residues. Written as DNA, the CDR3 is TGTGCCTGGAGTCCAGGGTCCGGGGAGCTGTTTTTT. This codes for CAWSPGSGELFF. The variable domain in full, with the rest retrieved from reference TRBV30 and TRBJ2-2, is SQTIHQWPATLVQPVGSPLSLECTVEGTSNPNLYWYRQAAGRGLQLLFYSVGIGQISSEVPQNLSASRPQDRQFILSSKKLLLSDSGFYLCAWSPGSGELFFGEGSRLTVL.